Given below is one TCR beta chain in context. This sample was taken from a study of control samples from healthy donors and cancer patients. Some clones are missing from TCRdb's copy, which holds only in-frame ones; the method was immunoSEQ multiplex PCR. The table includes 100,000 or so clones, roughly 84% detected once. This TCR was recovered from a woman aged 50 to 60 in good health. Sequenced sample: blood.

CDR3 amino acids: CASSQAWGELFF. The CDR3 DNA reads as TGCGCCAGCAGCCAAGCGTGGGGGGAGCTGTTTTTT. V gene TRBV4-3 combines with J gene TRBJ2-2; D remains ambiguous. The CDR3 runs 12 residues. Per the germline V gene, CDR1 is LGHNA and CDR2 is YSLEER. Trimming left V 1 base short and J 8 bases short, with 5 bases between.